This TCR beta chain was obtained from a study of cytomegalovirus exposure and HLA in healthy donors. Notes on the study in general: In a later analysis, first-cohort TCR clusters were found to tend to co-occur in the 130 or so validation repertoires.

The CDR3 runs to 14 residues. Trimming removed 6 bases from V and 2 bases from J, with 11 bases in between. CDR1 and CDR2 (germline): LNHDA, SQIVND (reference sequence). The data were produced by immunoSEQ multiplex PCR, yet TCRdb's version contains in-frame clones alone and is incomplete. The sample comprises more than 140,000 clones, roughly 89% of which are singletons, and 2.5% to 4% rests with the top ten. A note on this clone: No antigen is known for it.

This chain links TRBV19 with TRBJ1-5; TRBD1 is a possible D gene (5 bases). The clonotype originates from a woman aged 18-30 years in good health and CMV-seropositive. Sequencing input: PBMCs. CDR3 region: CASSAGVGNQPQHF. CDR3 coding DNA: TGTGCCAGTAGCGCGGGGGTGGGCAATCAGCCCCAGCATTTT. Full variable domain (outside the CDR3, taken from reference TRBV19 and TRBJ1-5): DGGITQSPKYLFRKEGQNVTLSCEQNLNHDAMYWYRQDPGQGLRLIYYSQIVNDFQKGDIAEGYSVSREKKESFPLTVTSAQKNPTAFYLCASSAGVGNQPQHFGDGTRLSIL.